The 22 T cell receptor beta chains below come from one sample, sequenced in a study of T cell responses to AZD1222 COVID-19 vaccine. TCRdb's table, derived via immunoSEQ multiplex PCR, lists solely in-frame clones and lacks some. The top ten hold under 6% of the sample, which has some 70,000 clones, 82% seen once. Source: peripheral blood, taken on day 0 of AZD1222 vaccination. The source of these receptors is an adult in good health.

The chain employs TRBV5-5 and TRBJ2-7, with D perhaps TRBD1 (5 bases). CDR1 SGHKS and CDR2 YYEKEE come from the germline V gene (reference sequence). Trimming took off 5 bases at V and 3 bases at J, with 15 bases between the two ends. The CDR3 extends over 14 amino acids. The CDR3 coding sequence is TGTGCCAGCAGTCTGTCAGGGCAGGGCTACGAGCAGTACTTC. Protein sequence: CASSLSGQGYEQYF.

The chain links TRBV5-1 to TRBJ1-1, with TRBD1 as a possible D gene (6 bases). Germline lookup yields CDR1 SGHRS and CDR2 YFSETQ. The CDR3 totals 13 residues. Trimming shortened V by 5 bases and J by 2 bases, and 10 bases separated the two germline ends. The CDR3 protein is CASRATGNTEAFF. CDR3 nucleotides: TGCGCCAGCAGGGCGACAGGTAACACTGAAGCTTTCTTT. Full variable domain (outside the CDR3, taken from reference TRBV5-1 and TRBJ1-1): KAGVTQTPRYLIKTRGQQVTLSCSPISGHRSVSWYQQTPGQGLQFLFEYFSETQRNKGNFPGRFSGRQFSNSRSEMNVSTLELGDSALYLCASRATGNTEAFFGQGTRLTVV.

The chain couples TRBV27 to TRBJ1-4; D may be TRBD1 (6 bases). CDR1 is MNHEY and CDR2 is SMNVEV in the germline V gene (reference sequence). Trimming removed 6 bases at V and 3 bases at J, with 17 bases between. The CDR3 contains 16 residues. The CDR3 DNA reads as TGTGCCAGCAGCCGTACCTACAGGGCCCCTAATGAAAAACTGTTTTTT. Residues: CASSRTYRAPNEKLFF.

The chain links TRBV10-2 to TRBJ2-3; perhaps TRBD2 as D (5 bases). Germline loops: CDR1 WSHSY, CDR2 SAAADI. The length of the CDR3 is 14 residues. Trimming left V 0 bases short and J 8 bases short, with 12 bases between. CDR3 protein: CASSESSAAGTQYF. The CDR3 DNA reads as TGCGCCAGCAGTGAGTCGTCGGCTGCGGGTACGCAGTATTTT.

The chain joins TRBV9 to TRBJ2-2, with 11 positions matching TRBD1. Germline lookup yields CDR1 SGDLS and CDR2 YYNGEE. The ends lost 4 bases at V and 5 bases at J; junction bases unmatched: 7. There are 16 residues in the CDR3. CDR3 protein: CASSPPGQGATGELFF. The CDR3, as DNA: TGTGCCAGCAGCCCCCCAGGACAGGGGGCTACCGGGGAGCTGTTTTTT.

This clone turned up a few times. The rearrangement uses TRBV5-6 and TRBJ1-6; the match to TRBD1 covers 7 bases. CDR1 and CDR2 (germline): SGHDT, YYEEEE. The CDR3 runs 17 residues. Losses at the gene ends were 1 base for V and 2 bases for J; bases not matched to a gene: 6. CDR3 residues: CASSLQTGSPYNSPLHF. Written as DNA, the CDR3 is TGTGCCAGCAGCTTGCAGACAGGGAGCCCCTATAATTCACCCCTCCACTTT.

The chain carries TRBV27 and TRBJ2-2; 9 nucleotides agree with TRBD1. Germline CDR1 and CDR2: MNHEY and SMNVEV (reference sequence). This CDR3 has 14 residues. Trimming at V came to 3 bases and at J to 7 bases, leaving 3 bases not matched to a gene. The CDR3 is CASSFDRGGGELFF. CDR3 coding DNA: TGTGCCAGCAGTTTCGACAGGGGGGGCGGGGAGCTGTTTTTT.

The CDR3 here is CASSLAQTNEKLFF. DNA for the CDR3: TGTGCCAGCAGCTTGGCACAAACTAATGAAAAACTGTTTTTT. This chain uses TRBV5-6 with TRBJ1-4; D uncertain. Deletions cut 0 bases from V and 1 base from J, with 4 bases between. CDR1 is SGHDT, CDR2 YYEEEE, per germline. The CDR3 is made up of 14 amino acids.

This clone was observed a few times. The J gene is TRBJ2-1, the V gene TRBV19; D unclear. Trimming left V 6 bases short and J 5 bases short, with 17 bases between. Per germline, CDR1 LNHDA and CDR2 SQIVND (reference sequence). The CDR3 has 15 amino acids. The CDR3 sequence is CASRSRARWDNEQFF. CDR3 nucleotides: TGTGCCAGTAGGTCCCGGGCCAGATGGGACAATGAGCAGTTCTTC.

The chain uses TRBV28 and TRBJ2-3; 9 nucleotides match TRBD2. The germline V gene encodes CDR1 MDHEN and CDR2 SYDVKM. The CDR3 contains 15 residues. Losses at the gene ends were 5 bases for V and 3 bases for J; bases not matched to a gene: 6. CDR3 DNA: TGTGCCAGCAGTAAACTGCGGGGGGGGACAGATACGCAGTATTTT. Translated: CASSKLRGGTDTQYF.

The chain is built from TRBV6-1 and TRBJ1-2; unclear D gene. V lost 6 bases and J lost 2, with 7 bases in between. Germline CDR1 reads MNHNS; CDR2 reads SASEGT. The CDR3 totals 12 residues. CDR3 nucleotide sequence: TGTGCCAGCAGCGGACGAAACTATGGCTACACCTTC. Its translation: CASSGRNYGYTF.

This clone was counted between two and nine times. CDR3 amino acids: CASSYLGAEKLFF. CDR3 nucleotides: TGTGCCAGCAGTTACCTTGGAGCTGAAAAACTGTTTTTT. The chain has TRBV6-2 or TRBV6-3 and TRBJ1-4; D call uncertain. This CDR3 has 13 amino acids. The V gene lost 2 bases and the J gene lost 7 bases, with 8 bases spanning the gap. Germline V gene data show CDR1 as MNHEY and CDR2 as SVGEGT.

The rearrangement joins TRBV9 to TRBJ2-7; perhaps D is TRBD1 or TRBD2 (6 bases each). Trimming cost V 0 bases and J 2 bases, with 12 bases left between them. The CDR3 extends over 15 amino acids. CDR1 is SGDLS and CDR2 is YYNGEE in the germline V gene. The CDR3 here is CASSVGPGAAYEQYF. CDR3 in DNA: TGTGCCAGCAGCGTAGGACCGGGGGCCGCCTACGAGCAGTACTTC.

The V call is TRBV7-5, the J call TRBJ1-1; the D call of TRBD1 is as the table states it, not checked on the DNA. TRBV7-5 is marked as a pseudogene. The CDR3 totals 16 residues. This CDR3 reads CARSLAPGPLNTEAFF. DNA of the CDR3: TGTGCCAGAAGCTTAGCCCCAGGGCCCCTGAACACTGAAGCTTTCTTT.

This chain joins TRBV19 and TRBJ1-2, with D tentatively TRBD1 (5 bases). The CDR3 is made up of 13 amino acids. Deletions cut 5 bases from V and 1 base from J, with 8 bases between. CDR1 LNHDA and CDR2 SQIVND come from the germline V gene (reference sequence). In DNA, the CDR3 is TGTGCCAGTAGTCCCCAGGGTAACTATGGCTACACCTTC. Amino acids: CASSPQGNYGYTF.

The gene calls are TRBV27 and TRBJ1-5, with a possible D match to TRBD1 (5 bases). Trimming shortened V by 6 bases and J by 2 bases, and 8 bases separated the two germline ends. Germline loops: CDR1 MNHEY, CDR2 SMNVEV (reference sequence). CDR3 length: 13 residues. CDR3 nucleotides: TGTGCCAGCAGACAGGACCGCAATCAGCCCCAGCATTTT. Amino acid sequence: CASRQDRNQPQHF.

The chain carries TRBV6-6 and TRBJ2-7; TRBD2 matches at 8 bases. Germline V gene data show CDR1 as MNHNY and CDR2 as SVGAGI (reference sequence). V was clipped by 2 bases and J by 2 bases; unmatched bases: 2. The CDR3 covers 14 residues. CDR3 in DNA: TGTGCCAGCAGTTACCGAGCGGGGGCCTACGAGCAGTACTTC. Its protein is CASSYRAGAYEQYF.

This chain joins TRBV9 and TRBJ1-3; the match to TRBD1 covers 8 bases. CDR3 length equals 16 residues. J gave up 2 bases and V 4 bases, and 8 bases lay outside the gene matches. Germline loops: CDR1 SGDLS, CDR2 YYNGEE. CDR3 nucleotide sequence: TGTGCCAGCAGCTCCTTCCAGGGGGCAGCTGGAAACACCATATATTTT. Translated: CASSSFQGAAGNTIYF.

The chain employs TRBV18 and TRBJ2-1; perhaps D is TRBD1 or TRBD2 (5 bases each). V lost 4 bases and J 0 bases, leaving 25 bases between the germline ends. Per germline, CDR1 KGHSH and CDR2 LQKENI. This CDR3 is 20 amino acids long. The CDR3 sequence is CASSRESWALGRVSYNEQFF. The CDR3 DNA reads TGTGCCAGCTCACGCGAATCCTGGGCCCTGGGACGGGTCTCCTACAATGAGCAGTTCTTC.

The J gene is TRBJ2-1, the V gene TRBV11-3, with D tentatively TRBD2 (6 bases). V dropped 1 base and J dropped 3 bases, with 7 bases sitting between them. The CDR3 contains 14 residues. Germline loops: CDR1 SGHNT, CDR2 YENEEA. CDR3 amino acids: CASSLAGDYNEQFF. CDR3 DNA sequence: TGTGCCAGCAGCTTAGCGGGGGACTACAATGAGCAGTTCTTC.

This chain connects TRBV19 to TRBJ2-5, with 11 bases that match TRBD1. Germline V lookup: CDR1 LNHDA, CDR2 SQIVND (reference sequence). The ends lost 4 bases at V and 4 bases at J; junction bases unmatched: 8. This CDR3 is 16 amino acids long. The CDR3 reads CASSTHGQGAGETQYF. The CDR3 DNA reads TGTGCCAGTAGTACTCATGGACAGGGGGCGGGAGAGACCCAGTACTTC.

The J gene is TRBJ2-7, the V gene TRBV2; 11 bases fit TRBD2. The trim removed 9 bases at V and 3 bases at J, leaving 19 bases unmatched. Germline CDR1 is SNHLY and CDR2 is FYNNEI. This CDR3 has 18 amino acids. Written as DNA, the CDR3 is TGTGCCAGTTCGAAGGAGGCTAGCGGGGGGCAAATCGTCTACGAGCAGTACTTC. Translated, it gives CASSKEASGGQIVYEQYF.